Reported below is one T cell receptor (beta chain). The target antigen is unknown. The data are from a study of Ad26.COV2.S vaccination and SARS-CoV-2 variants. Study as a whole: Intramuscular Ad26.COV2.S doses were given once or twice, 56 days apart.

Whole-study results and caveats: Spike-specific TCR breadth was greater in vaccine than placebo recipients. Once vaccination had occurred, spike-specific CD8+ and CD4+ T cell responses reportedly showed substantial breadth. With respect to non-spike TCR breadth, vaccine and placebo recipients were similar.

The data were produced by immunoSEQ multiplex PCR, yet TCRdb's version contains in-frame clones alone and is incomplete. The sample shows around 450,000 clones, 90% of them seen only once. Stated treatment: around 19 received Ad26.COV2.S at low or high dose, single or two shots; about 5 received placebo; per-sample allocation not given. Collection of samples fell on day 63 after the first vaccine or placebo injection. CDR3 length: 14 amino acids. The V gene end was trimmed by 4 bases and the J gene end by 2 bases; junction bases not matched to a gene: 1. Germline values: CDR1 MNHEY, CDR2 SVGEGT. Sequenced here: peripheral blood, sampled in a trial of Ad26.COV2.S vaccine versus placebo. This chain links TRBV6-2 or TRBV6-3 with TRBJ1-5, with 8 bases lining up with TRBD1. This sequence originates from a person between 18 and 60 years old who received the Ad26.COV2.S COVID-19 vaccine or a placebo. CDR3 bases: TGTGCCAGCAGTTCGACAGGGGGCAATCAGCCCCAGCATTTT. Protein sequence: CASSSTGGNQPQHF.